This T cell receptor (beta chain) was profiled in a study of early T cells in non-severe SARS-CoV-2 infection. MiXCR, applied by TCRdb to the 5' RACE reads, yields one record per CDR3 protein. The sample shows some 67,000 distinct CDR3 sequences, less than 12% of them seen only once. Looked up from germline, CDR1 is GTSNPN and CDR2 is SVGIG (reference sequence). The CDR3 is made up of 12 amino acids. Trimming took 8 bases from V and 0 from J, leaving 10 bases between them. The V gene is TRBV30, the J gene TRBJ1-2; D is possibly TRBD1 (5 bases). The TCR was taken from an adult who was a healthcare worker with PCR-confirmed SARS-CoV-2 infection or an uninfected control (not recorded which). This specimen was whole blood, taken at baseline. CDR3 coding DNA: TGTGCCGGGCAGGGAGCTAACTATGGCTACACCTTC. It encodes CAGQGANYGYTF.